What follows is one T cell receptor beta chain and its context. This record comes from a study of cytomegalovirus exposure and HLA in healthy donors. V lost 2 bases and J lost 1, with 11 bases in between. Germline-derived CDR1 and CDR2 are SGHTA and FQGTGA. The length of the CDR3 is 15 residues. The PCR made use of 60 Vbeta and 13 Jbeta primers. Method: immunoSEQ multiplex PCR; TCRdb's copy keeps in-frame clones and lacks some. The data hold roughly 98,000 clones, with under 85% observed a single time. This clonotype originated in a man between 35 and 55 years old in good health and CMV-seronegative. Sequenced material: PBMCs. The rearrangement links TRBV7-3 to TRBJ1-1; D perhaps matches TRBD1 (6 bases). CDR3: CASSLGGGQNTEAFF. The CDR3 nucleotides read TGTGCCAGCAGCTTAGGCGGGGGGCAGAACACTGAAGCTTTCTTT.